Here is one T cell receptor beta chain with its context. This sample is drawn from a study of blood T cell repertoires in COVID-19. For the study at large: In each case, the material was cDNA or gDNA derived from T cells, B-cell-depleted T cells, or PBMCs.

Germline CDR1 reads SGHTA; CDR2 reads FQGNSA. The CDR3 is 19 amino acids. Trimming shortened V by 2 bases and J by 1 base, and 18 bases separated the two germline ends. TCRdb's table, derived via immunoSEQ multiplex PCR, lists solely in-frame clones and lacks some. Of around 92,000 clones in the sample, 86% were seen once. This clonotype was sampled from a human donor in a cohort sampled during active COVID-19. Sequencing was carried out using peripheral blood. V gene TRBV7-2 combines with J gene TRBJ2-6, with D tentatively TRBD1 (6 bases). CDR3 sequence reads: CASSLSLAQGFSGANVLTF. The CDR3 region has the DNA TGTGCCAGCAGCTTATCTTTGGCCCAGGGGTTTTCTGGGGCCAACGTCCTGACTTTC. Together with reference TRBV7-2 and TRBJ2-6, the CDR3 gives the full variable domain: GAGVSQSPSNKVTEKGKDVELRCDPISGHTALYWYRQSLGQGLEFLIYFQGNSAPDKSGLPSDRFSAERTGGSVSTLTIQRTQQEDSAVYLCASSLSLAQGFSGANVLTFGAGSRLTVL.